This T cell receptor beta chain was observed in a study of cytomegalovirus exposure and HLA in healthy donors. The overall study: Ancestry clustering placed more than 65% of approximately 420 genotyped donors in the Caucasian-associated cluster. Findings and caveats of the study: Sequencing probably produced one cluster of sequence variants that were highly shared. The study had only CMV serostatus as immune exposure information. While the bulk of TCR sequences proved rare, some public TCRs turned up in many donors.

The PCR made use of 60 Vbeta and 13 Jbeta primers. Sequencing was performed with immunoSEQ multiplex PCR; in TCRdb, only in-frame clones are kept and a portion is missing. In total, the table holds 140,000 to 150,000 clones. V was clipped by 4 bases and J by 6 bases, with 21 bases between them. The CDR3 loop spans 16 amino acids. Germline CDR1 MGHRA, CDR2 YSYEKL. As to this clone: Its antigen is currently unknown.

The receptor comes from a woman between 50 and 59 years old in good health and CMV-seronegative. The specimen was PBMCs. The rearrangement links TRBV4-1 to TRBJ1-2, with D perhaps matching TRBD1 (5 bases). CDR3 residues: CASSRLMRSREDGYTF. CDR3 nucleotide sequence: TGCGCCAGCAGCCGCCTGATGCGGAGCAGGGAGGATGGCTACACCTTC.